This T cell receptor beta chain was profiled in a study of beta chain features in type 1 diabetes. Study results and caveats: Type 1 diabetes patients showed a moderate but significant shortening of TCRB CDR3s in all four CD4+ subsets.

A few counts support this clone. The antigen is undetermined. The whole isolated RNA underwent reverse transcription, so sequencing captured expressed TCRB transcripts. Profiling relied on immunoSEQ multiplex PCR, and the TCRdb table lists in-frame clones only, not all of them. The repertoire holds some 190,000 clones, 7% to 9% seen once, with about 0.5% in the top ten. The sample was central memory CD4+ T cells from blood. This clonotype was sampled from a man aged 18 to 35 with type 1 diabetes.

The CDR3 is CASSSRLPGQGGIEQFF. CDR3 DNA sequence: TGTGCCAGCAGCTCCCGACTTCCGGGACAGGGGGGCATTGAGCAGTTCTTC. The chain couples TRBV7-2 to TRBJ2-1, with 11 bases aligning to TRBD1. Germline lookup yields CDR1 SGHTA and CDR2 FQGNSA. After removal of 4 bases from V and 9 bases from J, the junction contained 14 bases not matched to a gene. The CDR3 is made up of 17 amino acids.